The entry below gives a single T cell receptor beta chain sequence along with its context. The data are from a study of blood T cell repertoires in COVID-19. Original handling: Reference gene primer amplification yielded estimated nucleated cell counts. The data were produced by immunoSEQ multiplex PCR, yet TCRdb's version contains in-frame clones alone and is incomplete. The V and J calls and clone size are taken from that table; D and trimming were inferred from the DNA. The repertoire holds under 250,000 clones, with 82% as singletons. There are 15 residues in the CDR3. The germline V gene has CDR1 MNHEY and CDR2 SVGAGI. Between the trimmed V and J ends, which lost 0 bases and 3 bases, there was a span of 9 bases.

This TCR was sampled from a woman in her fifties or sixties who had recovered from COVID-19. Material: PBMCs or T cells enriched from blood (not recorded which). J is TRBJ1-3 and V is TRBV6-5, with D possibly TRBD1 on 6 matching bases. CDR3 in DNA: TGTGCCAGCAGTTACTCGATACAGGGTGGAAACACCATATATTTT. Protein sequence: CASSYSIQGGNTIYF.